Listed below are T cell receptor beta chains from one sample, sequenced in a study of shared clonotypes between healthy human individuals. Clones were sequenced by immunoSEQ multiplex PCR, and TCRdb holds only the in-frame ones, with some missing. This sample has 500,000 or so clones, with around 95% found just once. The source material was naive CD4+ T cells sorted from blood. The receptors were gathered from a woman aged 30 to 39 in good health. CDR3s include the opening cysteine and the closing phenylalanine or tryptophan. The D gene is left open where the match is weak. Not every row has a clone size; where given, it reads once, few, many or a size class.

CDR3 protein: CASNPGPLAGASYEQYF
CDR3 DNA: TGCGCCAGCAACCCCGGGCCCCTAGCGGGGGCTTCCTACGAGCAGTACTTC
clone size: -
V gene: TRBV5-1
J gene: TRBJ2-7
CDR3 length: 17
D gene: TRBD2

CDR3 protein: CASSLVQREGYTF
CDR3 DNA: TGCGCCAGCAGCTTGGTCCAACGAGAGGGCTACACCTTC
clone size: -
V gene: TRBV5-1
J gene: TRBJ1-2
CDR3 length: 13
D gene: -

CDR3 protein: CASSIRQEQYF
CDR3 DNA: TGTGCCAGCAGCATTAGACAGGAGCAGTACTTC
clone size: -
V gene: TRBV21-1
J gene: TRBJ2-7
CDR3 length: 11
D gene: -

CDR3 protein: CAWSTAGNTIYF
CDR3 DNA: TGTGCCTGGAGTACAGCTGGAAACACCATATATTTT
clone size: -
V gene: TRBV30
J gene: TRBJ1-3
CDR3 length: 12
D gene: -

CDR3 protein: CASRLGGVGGQETQYF
CDR3 DNA: TGCGCCAGCCGCCTAGGGGGCGTAGGGGGCCAAGAGACCCAGTACTTC
clone size: -
V gene: TRBV10-2
J gene: TRBJ2-5
CDR3 length: 16
D gene: TRBD1

CDR3 protein: CAWGNQETQYF
CDR3 DNA: TGTGCCTGGGGTAACCAAGAGACCCAGTACTTC
clone size: once
V gene: TRBV30
J gene: TRBJ2-5
CDR3 length: 11
D gene: -

CDR3 protein: CASSLLYTGANEQFF
CDR3 DNA: TGTGCCAGCAGCTTACTCTACACAGGGGCCAATGAGCAGTTCTTC
clone size: -
V gene: TRBV11-2
J gene: TRBJ2-1
CDR3 length: 15
D gene: TRBD1

CDR3 protein: CASSSLANAFF
CDR3 DNA: TGTGCCAGCAGTTCCCTGGCGAACGCGTTCTTC
clone size: -
V gene: TRBV6-6
J gene: TRBJ2-1
CDR3 length: 11
D gene: -

CDR3 protein: CASSPPAPRHYEQYF
CDR3 DNA: TGTGCCAGCTCACCACCAGCTCCCAGACACTACGAGCAGTACTTC
clone size: once
V gene: TRBV18
J gene: TRBJ2-7
CDR3 length: 15
D gene: -

CDR3 protein: CASKVTGVGYTF
CDR3 DNA: TGTGCCAGCAAGGTGACAGGGGTCGGCTACACCTTC
clone size: -
V gene: TRBV28
J gene: TRBJ1-2
CDR3 length: 12
D gene: TRBD1

CDR3 protein: CASRETAGGSHSYNEQFF
CDR3 DNA: TGCGCCAGCCGCGAAACCGCGGGAGGTTCCCACTCCTACAATGAGCAGTTCTTC
clone size: -
V gene: TRBV10-2
J gene: TRBJ2-1
CDR3 length: 18
D gene: TRBD2

CDR3 protein: CASSPSRDRLTGELFF
CDR3 DNA: TGTGCCAGCTCACCCAGTCGGGACAGGCTAACCGGGGAGCTGTTTTTT
clone size: -
V gene: TRBV18
J gene: TRBJ2-2
CDR3 length: 16
D gene: TRBD1

CDR3 protein: CAISGSGQANSYNEQFF
CDR3 DNA: TGTGCCATCAGTGGCTCCGGACAGGCCAACTCCTACAATGAGCAGTTCTTC
clone size: -
V gene: TRBV10-3
J gene: TRBJ2-1
CDR3 length: 17
D gene: TRBD1

CDR3 protein: CASGQGSWGF
CDR3 DNA: TGTGCCAGTGGACAGGGGTCCTGGGGGTTC
clone size: -
V gene: TRBV21-1
J gene: TRBJ2-7
CDR3 length: 10
D gene: -

CDR3 protein: CASSFGGGGTEAFF
CDR3 DNA: TGTGCCAGCAGCTTTGGGGGGGGCGGCACTGAAGCTTTCTTT
clone size: -
V gene: TRBV7-6
J gene: TRBJ1-1
CDR3 length: 14
D gene: -

CDR3 protein: CASSLATDSYEQYF
CDR3 DNA: TGCGCCAGCAGCTTGGCCACAGATTCCTACGAGCAGTACTTC
clone size: -
V gene: TRBV5-1
J gene: TRBJ2-7
CDR3 length: 14
D gene: -

CDR3 protein: CASSSRRTQHF
CDR3 DNA: TGTGCCAGCAGTTCCAGGAGGACCCAGCATTTT
clone size: -
V gene: TRBV28
J gene: TRBJ1-5
CDR3 length: 11
D gene: -

CDR3 protein: CASSPQAYGYTF
CDR3 DNA: TGTGCCAGCAGCCCGCAGGCTTATGGCTACACCTTC
clone size: -
V gene: TRBV7-2
J gene: TRBJ1-2
CDR3 length: 12
D gene: -